This passage covers 27 T cell receptor beta chains from one sample sequenced in a study of T-cell memory formation after mild COVID-19 (dated by TCRdb to about 2021). The library was prepared using 5' RACE. The data were produced on an Illumina NovaSeq 6000. TCRdb reworked the public reads: Q25 trimming with fastp, MiXCR clone assembly, productive beta chains retained. Rows with a matching CDR3 protein are joined into one entry that keeps the most common DNA and genes. The sample profile shows 100,000 to 120,000 distinct CDR3 sequences; approximately 22% of them were found once. The ten largest clones represent roughly two fifths of the sample. The material sequenced was PBMCs or a T cell subset sorted from them (not recorded which). The receptor set was obtained from a man aged 18 to 30 who had mild COVID-19 (a few samples of this study predate the infection). The sample titles of this study are shuffled in the database, so cell type and time point are left out; the donor was told from shared clones.

This clonotype turned up a few times. V and J are TRBV4-1 and TRBJ2-2, with D perhaps TRBD2 (5 bases). The CDR3 is 14 residues long. The V gene's germline CDR1 is MGHRA and CDR2 YSYEKL. V was shortened by 6 bases and J by 7 bases, with 15 bases between the two germline ends. The CDR3 here is CASSPAGDIGELFF. DNA of the CDR3: TGCGCCAGCAGTCCAGCCGGGGATATCGGGGAGCTGTTTTTT.

This clonotype has a handful of counts. The rearrangement links TRBV25-1 to TRBJ1-2, with D perhaps matching TRBD1 (5 bases). The CDR3 is 13 amino acids. V gave up 4 bases and J gave up 5 bases, with 11 bases separating them. Germline V gene data show CDR1 as MGHDK and CDR2 as SYGVNS. This CDR3 is CASSAGPPYGYTF. For the CDR3, the DNA is TGTGCCAGCAGTGCGGGACCTCCGTATGGCTACACCTTC.

This chain uses TRBV5-8 with TRBJ1-5; D is undetermined. From germline, CDR1 is SGHTS and CDR2 YDEGEE. There are 15 residues in the CDR3. The germline V and J ends were trimmed by 0 bases and 5 bases, with 12 bases remaining between them. The CDR3 DNA reads as TGTGCCAGCAGCTTGGACCGCGGGTACTATCAGCCCCAGCATTTT. Protein: CASSLDRGYYQPQHF.

This clonotype appeared a single time. The genes are TRBV19 and TRBJ1-6; 7 bases are shared with TRBD1. Germline V CDR1 and CDR2: LNHDA, SQIVND (reference sequence). CDR3 length: 17 residues. Trimming cost V 5 bases and J 10 bases; bases outside gene matches: 17. CDR3 nucleotides: TGTGCCAGTAGTCCCATCCGGGACAGAGGTTCATGGTCACCCCTCCACTTT. This gives the protein CASSPIRDRGSWSPLHF.

This clonotype has only a few counts. The chain combines TRBV15 with TRBJ1-5; maybe TRBD1 (5 bases). The V and J ends lost 8 bases and 9 bases respectively, with 20 bases between them. Germline assignment: CDR1 LNHNV and CDR2 YYDKDF (reference sequence). The CDR3 loop spans 14 amino acids. The CDR3 protein is CATGVRDGNRPQHF. In DNA form, the CDR3 reads TGTGCCACCGGAGTACGGGACGGCAACCGGCCCCAGCATTTT.

This clonotype was counted many times. The chain employs TRBV6-2 or TRBV6-3 and TRBJ1-4; possible D gene TRBD1, 5 bases. V gave up 7 bases and J gave up 5 bases, with 14 bases separating them. This CDR3 has 14 residues. Germline V gene lookup returns CDR1 MNHEY and CDR2 SVGEGT. CDR3 nucleotide sequence: TGTGCCAGCACCCCGGGACGTGAGAATGAAAAACTGTTTTTT. Translating gives CASTPGRENEKLFF.

This clonotype has just a few counts. J is TRBJ1-1 and V is TRBV12-3 or TRBV12-4; D is unresolved. The CDR3 runs 13 residues. Between the trimmed V and J ends, which lost 1 base and 4 bases, there was a span of 7 bases. Written as DNA, the CDR3 is TGTGCCAGCAGTTTAGTTGGAGCCACTGAAGCTTTCTTT. Translating it yields CASSLVGATEAFF.

CDR3 bases: TGCGCCAGCAGAAGCGGGGCGGGGGGCCTAGTCCGAGAGACCCAGTACTTC. It codes for CASRSGAGGLVRETQYF. The J gene is TRBJ2-5, the V gene TRBV4-1, with 8 bases lining up with TRBD2. This CDR3 is built from 17 residues. V was pared by 6 bases and J by 4 bases, with 16 bases of the junction left unmatched. Per the germline V gene, CDR1 is MGHRA and CDR2 is YSYEKL.

This clonotype was detected only a few times. This chain uses TRBV4-3 with TRBJ2-4; D not certain. The CDR3 spans 16 residues. CDR1 LGHNA and CDR2 YSLEER come from the germline V gene. Between the trimmed V and J ends, which lost 1 base and 0 bases, there was a span of 10 bases. The CDR3: CASSQAPHRAKNIQYF. The DNA for the CDR3 is TGCGCCAGCAGCCAAGCGCCCCACCGAGCCAAAAACATTCAGTACTTC.

The V and J genes are TRBV7-9 and TRBJ2-1; D tentatively fits TRBD1 or TRBD2 (5 bases each). Germline V gene lookup returns CDR1 SEHNR and CDR2 FQNEAQ (reference sequence). CDR3 length: 14 residues. Trimming left V 3 bases short and J 4 bases short, with 10 bases between. CDR3 amino acids: CASSLPGLYNEQFF. In DNA, the CDR3 is TGTGCCAGCAGCTTGCCGGGGCTATACAATGAGCAGTTCTTC.

The rearrangement joins TRBV4-1 to TRBJ2-5; D may match TRBD1 or TRBD2 (5 bases each). This CDR3 has 13 amino acids. V was clipped by 8 bases and J by 1 base, with 11 bases between them. CDR1 MGHRA and CDR2 YSYEKL come from the germline V gene. CDR3 sequence reads: CASAPGPQETQYF. DNA of the CDR3: TGCGCCAGCGCCCCGGGACCCCAAGAGACCCAGTACTTC.

The V and J genes are TRBV4-1 and TRBJ1-2; TRBD1 matches at 12 bases. Germline lookup yields CDR1 MGHRA and CDR2 YSYEKL. With V trimmed by 4 bases and J by 6 bases, 6 bases remained unmatched. This CDR3 region has 15 residues. CDR3 nucleotides: TGCGCCAGCAGCCTAGCGGGACAGGGGGCGAATGGCTACACCTTC. Translating it yields CASSLAGQGANGYTF.

This clonotype was seen a few times. This chain connects TRBV6-5 to TRBJ2-2, with TRBD2 identical over 11 bases. CDR3 size: 14 residues. J was trimmed by 6 bases and V by 3 bases; bases with no gene match: 0. Germline V lookup: CDR1 MNHEY, CDR2 SVGAGI. The DNA for the CDR3 is TGTGCCAGCAGTTATAGCGGGGGGGCCGGGGAGCTGTTTTTT. The encoded protein is CASSYSGGAGELFF.

This clonotype was seen a few times. The chain carries TRBV4-2 and TRBJ2-1; no firm D call. The CDR3 loop spans 13 amino acids. Germline lookup yields CDR1 LGHNA and CDR2 YNFKEQ. The V and J ends lost 4 bases and 4 bases respectively, with 8 bases between them. The CDR3 spells CASSLTRYNEQFF. In DNA, the CDR3 is TGTGCCAGCAGCCTCACACGGTACAATGAGCAGTTCTTC.

This chain links TRBV12-3 or TRBV12-4 with TRBJ2-1; the D gene is possibly TRBD2 (7 bases). The V gene lost 8 bases and the J gene lost 8 bases, with 13 bases spanning the gap. The CDR3 extends over 12 amino acids. DNA for the CDR3: TGTGCCAGCGGACCGGGGGGCTATGAGCAGTTCTTC. It codes for CASGPGGYEQFF.

The chain's CDR3 is CASTGGTYMNTEAFF. CDR3 nucleotides: TGTGCCAGTACCGGCGGAACCTACATGAACACTGAAGCTTTCTTT. The genes are TRBV19 and TRBJ1-1; D unresolved. V shed 7 bases and J shed 0 bases, with 15 bases lying between them. CDR1 and CDR2 (germline): LNHDA, SQIVND (reference sequence). This CDR3 is built from 15 residues.

This chain joins TRBV7-2 and TRBJ1-6, with D perhaps matching TRBD1 (6 bases). The CDR3 covers 11 residues. Germline loops: CDR1 SGHTA, CDR2 FQGNSA. Trimming removed 4 bases at V and 12 bases at J, with 7 bases between. The CDR3 coding sequence is TGTGCCAGCAGCTCACAGGGACCCCTCCACTTT. Translating it yields CASSSQGPLHF.

This clonotype was counted at least ten times. The chain couples TRBV6-4 to TRBJ2-3, with D perhaps assigned TRBD1 or TRBD2 (5 bases each). The CDR3 runs to 14 residues. Between the trimmed V and J ends, which lost 2 bases and 2 bases, there was a span of 8 bases. Germline V gives CDR1 MRHNA, CDR2 SNTAGT. DNA of the CDR3: TGTGCCAGCAGTGACCGGGGCGACACAGATACGCAGTATTTT. It translates to CASSDRGDTDTQYF.

The rearrangement links TRBV4-1 to TRBJ1-5; 9 nucleotides match TRBD1. CDR1 is MGHRA, CDR2 YSYEKL, per germline. The CDR3 is 16 amino acids. Trimming removed 1 base from V and 7 bases from J; junction bases left unmatched: 8. The CDR3 protein is CASSQVTGGLFQPQHF. The CDR3 DNA is TGCGCCAGCAGCCAAGTAACAGGGGGCCTTTTCCAGCCCCAGCATTTT.

This clonotype was observed many times. The V call is TRBV6-2 or TRBV6-3, the J call TRBJ2-1; D may be TRBD2 (6 bases). Trimming took off 1 base at V and 3 bases at J, with 7 bases between the two ends. Germline-derived CDR1 and CDR2 are MNHEY and SVGEGT. CDR3 size: 14 residues. The CDR3 protein is CASSYYGSYNEQFF. CDR3 coding DNA: TGTGCCAGCAGTTACTACGGGAGCTACAATGAGCAGTTCTTC.

V gene TRBV10-3 combines with J gene TRBJ2-7, with TRBD2 as a possible D gene (6 bases). CDR3 size: 13 residues. Germline CDR1 ENHRY, CDR2 SYGVKD. V dropped 3 bases and J dropped 7 bases, with 13 bases sitting between them. The chain's CDR3 is CAISDGTGTEQYF. CDR3 in DNA: TGTGCCATCAGTGATGGGACTGGGACGGAGCAGTACTTC.

The sample holds a few counts of this clonotype. J is TRBJ2-5 and V is TRBV7-2, with D perhaps TRBD1 or TRBD2 (6 bases each). This CDR3 comprises 15 residues. The V gene lost 5 bases and the J gene lost 1 base, with 14 bases spanning the gap. From germline, CDR1 is SGHTA and CDR2 FQGNSA. CDR3 sequence (DNA): TGTGCCAGCAGCCCCCGGAGGGGGTTCCAAGAGACCCAGTACTTC. Its protein product is CASSPRRGFQETQYF.

The chain joins TRBV7-9 to TRBJ2-5; 7 bases line up with TRBD1. The CDR3 is 16 residues long. Trimming cost V 1 base and J 1 base; bases outside gene matches: 6. The germline V gene has CDR1 SEHNR and CDR2 FQNEAQ (reference sequence). DNA of the CDR3: TGTGCCAGCAGCTTAGGACAGGGAGCCTTCCAAGAGACCCAGTACTTC. It specifies CASSLGQGAFQETQYF.

The rearrangement uses TRBV6-5 and TRBJ2-5, with D perhaps TRBD1 or TRBD2 (7 bases each). Germline V gene sequence: CDR1 MNHEY, CDR2 SVGAGI. Trimming shortened V by 5 bases and J by 5 bases, and 18 bases separated the two germline ends. The CDR3 has 15 residues. CDR3 sequence reads: CASSKGGGLSETQYF. The CDR3 DNA reads TGTGCCAGCAGTAAGGGAGGGGGCTTATCGGAGACCCAGTACTTC.

The rearrangement uses TRBV28 and TRBJ1-5; D uncertain. Germline V gives CDR1 MDHEN, CDR2 SYDVKM. The CDR3 has 14 amino acids. V was trimmed by 8 bases and J by 0 bases, leaving 11 bases between them. The CDR3 region has the DNA TGTGCCAGCGGCCCCCCAGTTAGCAATCAGCCCCAGCATTTT. Translated, it gives CASGPPVSNQPQHF.

V usage is TRBV6-7 and J usage is TRBJ2-5, with D perhaps TRBD2 (6 bases). TRBV6-7 is an open reading frame whose function is uncertain. This CDR3 has 16 residues. The germline V and J ends were trimmed by 0 bases and 2 bases, with 13 bases remaining between them. CDR3 DNA sequence: TGTGCCAGCAGTTACTCAGAGCCGGGACTTCAAGAGACCCAGTACTTC. Translated, it gives CASSYSEPGLQETQYF.

The genes are TRBV7-9 and TRBJ2-3; tentative D call: TRBD2 (6 bases). Germline lookup yields CDR1 SEHNR and CDR2 FQNEAQ (reference sequence). Trimming left V 5 bases short and J 2 bases short, with 23 bases between. The CDR3 consists of 18 residues. The CDR3 region has the DNA TGTGCCAGCAGCCGCGCAGGGAGGAGAGGCAGACTCACAGATACGCAGTATTTT. Its protein product is CASSRAGRRGRLTDTQYF. Drawing the rest from reference TRBV7-9 and TRBJ2-3, the complete variable domain is DTGVSQNPRHKITKRGQNVTFRCDPISEHNRLYWYRQTLGQGPEFLTYFQNEAQLEKSRLLSDRFSAERPKGSFSTLEIQRTEQGDSAMYLCASSRAGRRGRLTDTQYFGPGTRLTVL.